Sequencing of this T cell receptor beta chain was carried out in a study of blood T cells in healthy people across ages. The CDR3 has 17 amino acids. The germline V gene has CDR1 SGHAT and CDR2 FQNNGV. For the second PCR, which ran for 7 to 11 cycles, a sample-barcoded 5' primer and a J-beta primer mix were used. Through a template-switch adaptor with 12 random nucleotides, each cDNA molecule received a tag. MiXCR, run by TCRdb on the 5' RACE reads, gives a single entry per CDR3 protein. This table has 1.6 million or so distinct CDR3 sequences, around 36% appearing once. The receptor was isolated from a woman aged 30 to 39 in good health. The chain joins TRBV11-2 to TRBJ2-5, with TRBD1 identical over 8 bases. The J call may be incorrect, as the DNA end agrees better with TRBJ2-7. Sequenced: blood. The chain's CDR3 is CASSLDAGGLPYDEQYF. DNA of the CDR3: TGTGCCAGCAGCTTAGATGCAGGGGGCTTGCCTTATGACGAGCAGTACTTC.